The rows below give T cell receptor beta chains drawn from one sample of a study of response to subunit inactivated influenza vaccine. TCRdb re-analysed the RT-PCR reads in MiXCR, keeping a single row per CDR3 protein. The repertoire includes about 570,000 distinct CDR3 sequences, about 11% of them detected once, and approximately 10% sits in the top ten. This sample also appeared in a second study, on T cells expressing NK-cell markers.

The specimen was PBMCs from blood, collected on the day of vaccination. These receptors all stem from a man in his fifties who received an inactivated influenza vaccine. CDR3s include the opening cysteine and the closing phenylalanine or tryptophan. D genes are given only for firm matches. Clone size is not always given. Where it is, it says once, few, many or a class for expanded clones.

v_gene,d_gene,j_gene,abundance,CDR3nt,CDR3aa
TRBV4-1,TRBD1,TRBJ1-2,few,TGCGCCAGCAGCCAACCAAAACAGGGGGCGCTTCATGGCTACACCTTC,CASSQPKQGALHGYTF
TRBV5-1,TRBD1,TRBJ1-5,few,TGCGCCAGCAGCCCGGGCGGGACAGCAAATCAGCCCCAGCATTTT,CASSPGGTANQPQHF
TRBV3-1,-,TRBJ1-4,-,TGTGCCAGCAGCCAAGTTAGTGGGTTTAATGAAAAACTGTTTTTT,CASSQVSGFNEKLFF
TRBV7-2,-,TRBJ2-2,-,TGTGCCAGCAGCTTAATGTCGGGGGTCACCGGGGAGCTGTTTTTT,CASSLMSGVTGELFF
TRBV20-1,TRBD1,TRBJ2-2,few,TGCAGTGCTAGAGTGGCAGGGGGTCCGAACACCGGGGAGCTGTTTTTT,CSARVAGGPNTGELFF
TRBV28,-,TRBJ2-7,few,TGTGCCAGCAGCAGGCAGGTTCCCTACGAGCAGTACTTC,CASSRQVPYEQYF
TRBV5-6,-,TRBJ2-3,few,TGTGCCAGCAGCCCCGCCGGGCAGACCCTCACAGATACGCAGTATTTT,CASSPAGQTLTDTQYF
TRBV10-3,-,TRBJ2-5,few,TGTGCCATCAGTGCGAACCAAGAGACCCAGTACTTC,CAISANQETQYF
TRBV29-1,-,TRBJ2-7,few,TGCAGCGTTGAGGGGGCGGGGGCGCCTCAATTC,CSVEGAGAPQF
TRBV7-2,-,TRBJ2-3,few,TGTGCCAGCAGCCCGGACTATACGCGCACAGATACGCAGTATTTT,CASSPDYTRTDTQYF
TRBV7-8,TRBD2,TRBJ2-5,few,TGTGCCAGCAGCCTATTTGGGACTAGCGGTGAACAAGAGACCCAGTACTTC,CASSLFGTSGEQETQYF
TRBV5-1,-,TRBJ1-1,-,TGCGCCAGCAGCACCCAGTCAGCGAACACTGAAGCTTTCTTT,CASSTQSANTEAFF
TRBV6-5,-,TRBJ1-5,-,TGTGCCAGCAGTTACGTTTTCCATTTAGTAGGGGGCAATCAGCCCCAGCATTTT,CASSYVFHLVGGNQPQHF
TRBV18,-,TRBJ1-2,-,TGTGCCACCACACCGGTTGGCTATGGCTACACCTTC,CATTPVGYGYTF
TRBV12-3/TRBV12-4,TRBD1,TRBJ1-1,-,TGTGCCATCAGGCGACAGGGATCGAACACTGAAGCTTTCTTT,CAIRRQGSNTEAFF
TRBV20-1,-,TRBJ2-7,few,TGCAGTGCTAGAGACCCCGGAGCGGCCAGCTCCTACGAGCAGTACTTC,CSARDPGAASSYEQYF
TRBV6-1,-,TRBJ2-3,-,TGTGCCAGCACCCAGCGGCGGGTCGGAGATACGCAGTATTTT,CASTQRRVGDTQYF
TRBV10-3,-,TRBJ1-4,-,TGTGCCATCAGTGAACCCGGGCCTGGGGAAAAACTGTTTTTT,CAISEPGPGEKLFF
TRBV20-1,-,TRBJ2-3,many,TGCAGTGCTCCGACACGGGCAGATACGCAGTATTTT,CSAPTRADTQYF
TRBV12-3/TRBV12-4,TRBD2,TRBJ2-3,few,TGTGCCAGCAGTCCAACCGGGGTAGCGGGATTTGTGACGCAGTATTTT,CASSPTGVAGFVTQYF
TRBV20-1,TRBD2,TRBJ2-5,-,TGCAGTGCTAGAGGGGGACTAGCGGACTATCAAGAGACCCAGTACTTC,CSARGGLADYQETQYF
TRBV20-1,TRBD1,TRBJ2-1,few,TGCAGTGCTAGATCGGGGACAGGGCTCGATGAGCAGTTCTTC,CSARSGTGLDEQFF
TRBV12-3/TRBV12-4,TRBD1,TRBJ1-1,many,TGTGCCAGCAGCCAGGGGGGAGGGGGCAACACTGAAGCTTTCTTT,CASSQGGGGNTEAFF
TRBV15,TRBD2,TRBJ2-1,few,TGTGCCACCAGCAGAGAGGGACTACGTCCCTACAATGAGCAGTTCTTC,CATSREGLRPYNEQFF
TRBV5-1,TRBD2,TRBJ2-5,few,TGCGCCAGCAGCCCTGGCCTCCGGGAGGGTCAAGAGACCCAGTACTTC,CASSPGLREGQETQYF
TRBV6-1,-,TRBJ1-2,many,TGTGCCAGCAGTATCTACTATGGGGGGGGAAACTATGGCTACACCTTC,CASSIYYGGGNYGYTF
TRBV29-1,-,TRBJ2-1,-,TGCAGCGTTGTTGTCCAGGGGGGGGACGAGCAGTTCTTC,CSVVVQGGDEQFF
TRBV5-1,TRBD1,TRBJ2-7,-,TGCGCCAGCAGCCCAGGTGGGACAGCCTCCTACGAGCAGTACTTC,CASSPGGTASYEQYF
TRBV24-1,-,TRBJ2-3,-,TGTGCCACCAGTGATTTGGCCGGCATCGGGGGAGATACGCAGTATTTT,CATSDLAGIGGDTQYF
TRBV7-7,-,TRBJ2-2,-,TGTGCTAGCAGCTTAGAGTGGGCCGGGGAGCTGTTTTTT,CASSLEWAGELFF
TRBV28,-,TRBJ2-2,few,TGTGCCAGCAGTTTCCTGGGTAGGGGTGACACCGGGGAGCTGTTTTTT,CASSFLGRGDTGELFF
TRBV4-3,-,TRBJ2-7,-,TGCGCCAGCAGCCCGTCCTGGGCCTCCCCCTTCGAGCAGTACTTC,CASSPSWASPFEQYF
TRBV29-1,TRBD1,TRBJ2-5,few,TGCAGCGTTGACCGTCAGGGGGAAGAGACCCAGTACTTC,CSVDRQGEETQYF
TRBV4-3,-,TRBJ2-7,-,TGCGCCAGCAGCCAAGTAGAGACATCTACCGAGCAGTACTTC,CASSQVETSTEQYF
TRBV12-3/TRBV12-4,TRBD1,TRBJ1-5,-,TGTGCCAGCAGTTTGGACAGGGTCCTTCAGCCCCAGCATTTT,CASSLDRVLQPQHF
TRBV20-1,TRBD1,TRBJ1-6,-,TGCAGTGCTCGACAGGGCAAGAGATCACCCCTCCACTTT,CSARQGKRSPLHF
TRBV20-1,TRBD2,TRBJ2-7,-,TGCTGTGCTAGAGATCTTCGGGGAAGCGGGAGTTACGAGCAGTACTTC,CCARDLRGSGSYEQYF
TRBV6-2/TRBV6-3,-,TRBJ2-7,few,TGTGCCAGCAGCTTTGATCCCGGACGGTACGAGCAGTACTTC,CASSFDPGRYEQYF
TRBV7-8,TRBD2,TRBJ2-7,-,TGTGCCAGCAGCAGTAGCGGGGGCCCTCACTACGAGCAGTACTTC,CASSSSGGPHYEQYF
TRBV12-3/TRBV12-4,TRBD2,TRBJ2-2,-,TGTGCCAGCAGGCTAAGCGGGAGATTCAACACCGGGGAGCTGTTTTTT,CASRLSGRFNTGELFF
TRBV20-1,TRBD2,TRBJ2-5,few,TGCAGTGCTAGAGTGGGGGGGATAGAGACCCAGTACTTC,CSARVGGIETQYF
TRBV20-1,-,TRBJ1-1,few,TGCAGTGCTAGGTTTAAAAGGGGTGCTGAAGCTTTCTTT,CSARFKRGAEAFF
TRBV18,TRBD2,TRBJ2-4,-,TGTGCCAGCTCACCACCGGGGGAGCGGGGTGACATTCAGTACTTC,CASSPPGERGDIQYF
TRBV4-1,TRBD1,TRBJ1-2,-,TGCGCCAGCAGCCTCCCTCAGTCCCGGACAGGGTTGGGCTACAACTTC,CASSLPQSRTGLGYNF
TRBV6-2/TRBV6-3,TRBD1,TRBJ2-2,-,TGTGCCAGCAGTTCGACAGGGAGGAACACCGGGGAGCTGTTTTTT,CASSSTGRNTGELFF
TRBV9,-,TRBJ2-3,many,TGTGCCAGCAGCCCTCGAGTGGGTTCGGATACGCAGTATTTT,CASSPRVGSDTQYF